The 11 T cell receptor beta chains below were found in one sample sequenced in a study of cytomegalovirus exposure and HLA in healthy donors. 60 Vbeta and 13 Jbeta primers were used in PCR. TCRdb's copy holds only in-frame clones and misses some; the assay was immunoSEQ multiplex PCR. Here the sample spans over 150,000 clones, over 75% being singletons. Sample: PBMCs. These receptors came from a man between 40 and 49 years old in good health and CMV-seronegative.

This chain uses TRBV2 with TRBJ1-1; 8 bases agree with TRBD1. This CDR3 region has 13 residues. Losses at the gene ends were 5 bases for V and 4 bases for J; bases not matched to a gene: 3. Germline loops: CDR1 SNHLY, CDR2 FYNNEI. The CDR3 region is CASSKQGVTEAFF. In nucleotides, the CDR3 is TGTGCCAGCAGTAAACAGGGGGTCACTGAAGCTTTCTTT.

This chain links TRBV19 with TRBJ2-6; a possible D gene is TRBD2 (5 bases). The V end lost 3 bases, the J end lost 4 bases, and 7 bases lay between the germline ends. The CDR3 runs 14 residues. Germline values: CDR1 LNHDA, CDR2 SQIVND (reference sequence). The CDR3 sequence: CASSIPGGANVLTF. The CDR3 DNA sequence: TGTGCCAGTAGTATTCCGGGGGGGGCCAACGTCCTGACTTTC.

The chain combines TRBV6-1 with TRBJ1-1; TRBD1 matches 7 bases. J gave up 5 bases and V 6 bases, and 3 bases lay outside the gene matches. The CDR3 extends over 12 amino acids. The germline V gene encodes CDR1 MNHNS and CDR2 SASEGT. As DNA, the CDR3 is TGTGCCAGCAGGTCAGGGGGGACTGAAGCTTTCTTT. Its protein product is CASRSGGTEAFF.

This chain connects TRBV7-2 to TRBJ2-7; TRBD2 matches at 7 bases. Trimming removed 5 bases from V and 4 bases from J; junction bases left unmatched: 11. The CDR3 contains 15 residues. Germline values: CDR1 SGHTA, CDR2 FQGNSA. In nucleotides, the CDR3 is TGTGCCAGCAGCCAGGGCGAGCGGGGTTTATACGAGCAGTACTTC. Amino acids: CASSQGERGLYEQYF.

This clone was seen a few times. The chain employs TRBV14 and TRBJ1-2, with D hard to call. This CDR3 comprises 17 residues. Germline V gene lookup returns CDR1 SGHDN and CDR2 FVKESK. Between the trimmed V and J ends, which lost 2 bases and 2 bases, there was a span of 18 bases. Here the CDR3 DNA reads TGTGCCAGCAGCCAAAGGTTAGCCCTAACGAAAAACTATGGCTACACCTTC. The encoded protein is CASSQRLALTKNYGYTF.

The chain links TRBV6-5 to TRBJ2-4; a weak D match, TRBD1 (6 bases). V gave up 2 bases and J gave up 0 bases, with 11 bases separating them. The CDR3 runs 16 residues. CDR1 is MNHEY and CDR2 is SVGAGI in the germline V gene. This CDR3 reads CASSYLRGLAKNIQYF. CDR3 nucleotide sequence: TGTGCCAGCAGTTACCTCAGGGGCCTAGCCAAAAACATTCAGTACTTC.

This clone has just one count. The chain links TRBV5-1 to TRBJ1-3; no firm D call. From germline, CDR1 is SGHRS and CDR2 YFSETQ. V was shortened by 4 bases and J by 0 bases, with 8 bases between the two germline ends. This CDR3 contains 14 residues. CDR3 residues: CASSREFSGNTIYF. CDR3 bases: TGCGCCAGCAGCCGCGAGTTCTCTGGAAACACCATATATTTT. The whole variable domain, filled in from reference TRBV5-1 and TRBJ1-3, reads KAGVTQTPRYLIKTRGQQVTLSCSPISGHRSVSWYQQTPGQGLQFLFEYFSETQRNKGNFPGRFSGRQFSNSRSEMNVSTLELGDSALYLCASSREFSGNTIYFGEGSWLTVV.

V gene TRBV2 combines with J gene TRBJ1-6; 8 bases agree with TRBD1. The CDR3 covers 14 residues. CDR1 and CDR2 from the germline V gene are SNHLY and FYNNEI. V lost 11 bases to trimming and J lost 9 bases; unmatched junction nucleotides: 12. This CDR3 is CASRARTGPSPLHF. The CDR3 DNA is TGTGCCTCACGGGCACGGACAGGGCCTTCACCCCTCCACTTT.

The chain has TRBV2 and TRBJ2-6; D not certain. V was pared by 4 bases and J by 1 base, with 5 bases between. Germline-derived CDR1 and CDR2 are SNHLY and FYNNEI. CDR3 length equals 14 residues. CDR3 protein: CASSVPSGANVLTF. DNA of the CDR3: TGTGCCAGCAGTGTTCCGTCTGGGGCCAACGTCCTGACTTTC.

This chain connects TRBV5-4 to TRBJ1-1; D is unclear. This CDR3 has 13 residues. V lost 0 bases, J lost 0 bases, and 3 bases lay in between. Germline assignment: CDR1 SGHNT and CDR2 YYREEE (reference sequence). CDR3 DNA sequence: TGTGCCAGCAGCTTGGCCGTGAACACTGAAGCTTTCTTT. It codes for CASSLAVNTEAFF.

The chain combines TRBV5-1 with TRBJ2-3; TRBD2 matches at 11 bases. Looked up from germline, CDR1 is SGHRS and CDR2 is YFSETQ. With V trimmed by 2 bases and J by 0 bases, 8 bases remained unmatched. The CDR3 contains 18 residues. Here the CDR3 DNA reads TGCGCCAGCAGCTTTAGACTAGCGGGGCCCCTTAGCACAGATACGCAGTATTTT. The encoded protein is CASSFRLAGPLSTDTQYF.